This T cell receptor beta chain is from a study of T cell repertoires in cytomegalovirus infection. Across the study: It can be stated that public TCR beta signatures indicated CMV infection as well as a matching HLA type.

The study, taken as a whole, reports: Predominance within the ex vivo response was attributable to HLA-C-restricted CMV-specific TCR beta clonotypes. People with CMV and the relevant HLA were identified by cumulative public TCR beta family frequency.

Each CDR3 protein gets one entry after TCRdb re-called the reads with MiXCR. This table has 200,000 to 300,000 distinct CDR3 sequences, roughly 9.1% appearing once. This clonotype was observed at least ten times. Its antigen is undetermined. Trimming cost V 1 base and J 9 bases, with 10 bases left between them. Germline CDR1 reads SGHTA; CDR2 reads FQGNSA. The CDR3 runs 13 residues. This TCR was sampled from a human donor in good health (CMV status not recorded). Some clones in this sample may be carry-over from other donors' samples. The genes are TRBV7-2 and TRBJ1-5; D may be TRBD1 (6 bases). Sequencing input: PBMCs. CDR3 in amino acids: CASSLGGGGPQHF. The CDR3 bases are TGTGCCAGCAGCTTAGGCGGGGGCGGGCCCCAGCATTTT.